Listed here are 14 T cell receptor beta chains from one sample, sequenced in a study of CD8 T cells in ankylosing spondylitis. Whole-study findings and limits: It appeared that ankylosing spondylitis blood was characterized by a TCR beta motif of fewer than ten highly homologous variants.

TCRdb re-called the 5' RACE reads through MiXCR, storing one row per CDR3 protein. This table holds fewer than 550,000 distinct CDR3 sequences, about 5% found once. Their recognized antigens are unknown. Sequenced sample: blood, either unsorted or a sorted T cell fraction (not recorded which). These receptors originate from a male donor with ankylosing spondylitis.

This clonotype was picked up many times. The chain carries TRBV11-2 and TRBJ2-3; no clear D. CDR1 and CDR2 (germline): SGHAT, FQNNGV. The ends were cut back, 3 bases at V and 6 bases at J, with 13 bases in the middle. CDR3 length: 14 residues. The chain's CDR3 is CASSFQYPGDTQYF. The DNA of the CDR3 is TGTGCCAGCAGCTTTCAGTACCCTGGGGATACGCAGTATTTT. Full variable domain (missing parts from reference TRBV11-2 and TRBJ2-3): EAGVAQSPRYKIIEKRQSVAFWCNPISGHATLYWYQQILGQGPKLLIQFQNNGVVDDSQLPKDRFSAERLKGVDSTLKIQPAKLEDSAVYLCASSFQYPGDTQYFGPGTRLTVL.

This clonotype was detected ten times or more. The chain couples TRBV29-1 to TRBJ2-7, with D perhaps matching TRBD1 or TRBD2 (5 bases each). This CDR3 region has 13 residues. V lost 5 bases and J 4 bases, leaving 15 bases between the germline ends. Per the germline V gene, CDR1 is SQVTM and CDR2 is ANQGSEA. The CDR3 protein is CSVPWGNSYEQYF. DNA of the CDR3: TGCAGCGTTCCATGGGGGAACAGTTACGAGCAGTACTTC.

This clonotype has a count of ten or more. The chain recombines TRBV4-3 with TRBJ1-2; TRBD1 agrees at 7 bases. The CDR3 is made up of 15 amino acids. J was trimmed by 4 bases and V by 1 base; bases with no gene match: 6. CDR1 LGHNA and CDR2 YSLEER come from the germline V gene. DNA of the CDR3: TGCGCCAGCAGCCAAGGCCAGGGGGATGGCTATGGCTACACCTTC. Protein: CASSQGQGDGYGYTF.

The rearrangement uses TRBV4-2 and TRBJ2-7; D call uncertain. CDR1 is LGHNA and CDR2 is YNFKEQ in the germline V gene. The CDR3 is 15 residues long. V lost 2 bases to trimming and J lost 4 bases, with 15 bases between them. CDR3 sequence: CASSQRDSGQYEQYF. DNA of the CDR3: TGTGCCAGCAGCCAAAGAGACTCGGGTCAATACGAGCAGTACTTC.

This clonotype showed up many times. The rearrangement uses TRBV29-1 and TRBJ1-1; possible D gene TRBD1, 5 bases. Germline V gene data show CDR1 as SQVTM and CDR2 as ANQGSEA. The V end lost 5 bases, the J end lost 7 bases, and 11 bases lay between the germline ends. This CDR3 has 11 residues. In DNA, the CDR3 is TGCAGCGTTAGATCTAGGGGTGAAGCTTTCTTT. As protein: CSVRSRGEAFF.

This clonotype has a count of ten or more. The chain has TRBV5-1 and TRBJ2-7; 9 positions match TRBD1. The CDR3 is 14 residues long. Germline V gene sequence: CDR1 SGHRS, CDR2 YFSETQ. The J segment lost 7 bases and the V segment lost 6 bases, leaving 11 bases of the junction unmatched. Here the CDR3 reads CASKEGQGPSEQYF. CDR3 nucleotide sequence: TGCGCCAGCAAGGAGGGACAGGGCCCCTCGGAGCAGTACTTC.

This clonotype was counted ten times or more. The chain uses TRBV3-1 and TRBJ2-1, with 7 nucleotides matching TRBD2. Germline CDR1 is LGHDT and CDR2 is YNNKEL (reference sequence). Trimming at V came to 4 bases and at J to 6 bases, leaving 9 bases not matched to a gene. The CDR3 has 15 residues. CDR3 coding DNA: TGTGCCAGCAGCCCCGGGAGGAAGTTAAGCAATGAGCAGTTCTTC. This sequence encodes CASSPGRKLSNEQFF.

In its sample, this clonotype was seen many times. CDR3 protein: CASSQDDRSGGYNEQFF. CDR3 DNA: TGTGCCAGCAGCCAAGATGATCGGAGCGGGGGCTACAATGAGCAGTTCTTC. The rearrangement joins TRBV4-2 to TRBJ2-1, with 8 bases fitting TRBD2. V was pared by 0 bases and J by 3 bases, with 7 bases of the junction left unmatched. There are 17 residues in the CDR3. The germline gives CDR1 LGHNA, CDR2 YNFKEQ.

This clonotype was detected many times. The V and J genes are TRBV7-9 and TRBJ1-1; D possibly corresponds to TRBD1 (5 bases). Trimming cost V 4 bases and J 4 bases, with 10 bases left between them. CDR1 is SEHNR, CDR2 FQNEAQ, per germline (reference sequence). This CDR3 is built from 13 residues. CDR3 protein: CASSSGRITEAFF. CDR3 bases: TGTGCCAGCAGCTCGGGACGGATCACTGAAGCTTTCTTT. Together with reference TRBV7-9 and TRBJ1-1, the CDR3 gives the full variable domain: DTGVSQNPRHKITKRGQNVTFRCDPISEHNRLYWYRQTLGQGPEFLTYFQNEAQLEKSRLLSDRFSAERPKGSFSTLEIQRTEQGDSAMYLCASSSGRITEAFFGQGTRLTVV.

There are many counts of this clonotype. CDR3 DNA: TGCAGTGCTATGGAGGGTGTGGAGTCCTACGAGCAGTACTTC. It translates to CSAMEGVESYEQYF. The chain employs TRBV20-1 and TRBJ2-7; a possible D gene is TRBD2 (6 bases). The CDR3 consists of 14 residues. Trimming removed 4 bases from V and 1 base from J, with 14 bases in between. The V gene's germline CDR1 is DFQATT and CDR2 SNEGSKA (reference sequence).

This chain links TRBV4-3 with TRBJ2-6, with D unclear. Per the germline V gene, CDR1 is LGHNA and CDR2 is YSLEER. The CDR3 covers 15 residues. V was shortened by 1 base and J by 1 base, with 5 bases between the two germline ends. CDR3 in DNA: TGCGCCAGCAGCCAAGGGTCTTCTGGGGCCAACGTCCTGACTTTC. Amino acid sequence: CASSQGSSGANVLTF.

At least ten counts were recorded for this clonotype. The genes are TRBV5-1 and TRBJ2-7, with 8 bases fitting TRBD1. CDR1 and CDR2 from the germline V gene are SGHRS and YFSETQ. This CDR3 region has 13 residues. The V segment lost 3 bases and the J segment 6 bases; nucleotides outside the gene matches: 5. The CDR3 loop reads CASSSVQGGEQYF. The CDR3, as DNA: TGCGCCAGCAGCTCGGTACAGGGGGGCGAGCAGTACTTC.

This clonotype was picked up many times. The rearrangement links TRBV7-2 to TRBJ1-2; D ambiguous. The ends were cut back, 5 bases at V and 1 base at J, with 14 bases in the middle. This CDR3 is built from 15 residues. CDR1 is SGHTA and CDR2 is FQGNSA in the germline V gene. The CDR3 nucleotides are TGTGCCAGCAGCCCCGGGCAGCTTCGTAACTATGGCTACACCTTC. Translated: CASSPGQLRNYGYTF.

This clonotype has a count of ten or more. V and J are TRBV9 and TRBJ1-2; no firm D call. This CDR3 is built from 16 residues. From germline, CDR1 is SGDLS and CDR2 YYNGEE. V was cut by 4 bases and J by 6 bases, with 22 bases left in between. CDR3 coding DNA: TGTGCCAGCAGCCCCCACTCTTCCGCGGCCCCTAATGGCTACACCTTC. It is translated as CASSPHSSAAPNGYTF.